Following are 6 T cell receptor beta chains from one sample sequenced in a study of beta chain features in type 1 diabetes. Expressed TCRB transcripts were sequenced, since all the RNA that had been isolated was reverse transcribed. Method: immunoSEQ multiplex PCR; TCRdb's copy keeps in-frame clones and lacks some. The profile shows under 450,000 clones, around 14% of them singletons. The material sequenced was naive CD4+ T cells from blood. The receptors were sampled from a man aged 25-45 years in good health.

V usage is TRBV6-5 and J usage is TRBJ2-1; 12 bases are shared with TRBD2. Germline V lookup: CDR1 MNHEY, CDR2 SVGAGI. The V segment lost 5 bases and the J segment 12 bases; nucleotides outside the gene matches: 11. The CDR3 runs to 15 residues. In DNA form, the CDR3 reads TGTGCCAGCAGTCCCCCAGGACTAGCGGGAAGTGTGCAGTTCTTC. Encoded protein: CASSPPGLAGSVQFF.

This clone was observed a single time. The DNA for the CDR3 is TGTGCCAGCAGCTTACCCCTAGCGGGGGCTCAAGCCAAAAACATTCAGTACTTC. This gives the protein CASSLPLAGAQAKNIQYF. V usage is TRBV7-8 and J usage is TRBJ2-4; 10 bases agree with TRBD2. From germline, CDR1 is SGHVS and CDR2 FQNEAQ. The CDR3 is 18 residues long. The V and J ends lost 2 bases and 0 bases, in that order; junction bases with no gene match: 7.

The chain is built from TRBV30 and TRBJ2-1, with TRBD2 matching over 9 bases. The CDR3 consists of 15 residues. Per germline, CDR1 GTSNPN and CDR2 SVGIG (reference sequence). Germline trimming cut 3 bases from V and 9 bases from J; bases unmatched to any gene: 12. The CDR3 loop reads CAWSLRAGGPGEQFF. CDR3 bases: TGTGCCTGGAGCCTGCGGGCGGGAGGGCCGGGTGAGCAGTTCTTC.

The rearrangement uses TRBV6-5 and TRBJ2-7; 8 bases align to TRBD1. The CDR3 sequence is 15 residues long. Trimming cost V 2 bases and J 7 bases; bases outside gene matches: 10. Germline CDR1 is MNHEY and CDR2 is SVGAGI. CDR3 sequence (DNA): TGTGCCAGCAGTTACGATCTGGACAGGGTGAGGGAGCAGTACTTC. Encoded protein: CASSYDLDRVREQYF.

This clone was picked up a small number of times. Distinct nucleotide sequences in the sample also encode this CDR3. The chain joins TRBV6-5 to TRBJ2-7; TRBD1 aligns across 8 bases. The ends lost 0 bases at V and 1 base at J; junction bases unmatched: 2. The CDR3 contains 15 residues. Germline CDR1 is MNHEY and CDR2 is SVGAGI. CDR3 bases: TGTGCCAGCAGTTACTCCGGGACAGGTTCCTACGAGCAGTACTTC. It codes for CASSYSGTGSYEQYF.

V gene TRBV6-5 combines with J gene TRBJ2-7, with D possibly called TRBD1 or TRBD2 (6 bases each). Germline V gene sequence: CDR1 MNHEY, CDR2 SVGAGI. The CDR3 has 15 residues. Trimming left V 4 bases short and J 8 bases short, with 21 bases between. CDR3: CASSSAPGSGGKQYV. CDR3 nucleotide sequence: TGTGCCAGCAGTTCTGCTCCCGGGAGTGGGGGCAAGCAGTACGTC.